The next 6 T cell receptor beta chains were all read from a single sample in a study of OX40 agonist ivuxolimab in advanced cancers. The library came from the immunoSEQ multiplex PCR assay. In TCRdb, the immuneACCESS table is reduced to in-frame sequences with V and J assigned. These tables do not hold every clone; where another copy was compared, an unresolved V gene accounts for under half, and the others remain unexplained. In all, the sample holds over 55,000 clones, and roughly 84% of those were seen once. Of the sample, 0.7% falls within the top ten clones. The sample was CD4+ or CD8+ T cells sorted from blood, taken in a trial of the OX40 agonist ivuxolimab. Receptors were obtained from an adult with an advanced solid tumor such as melanoma, head and neck, liver or kidney cancer.

The rearrangement uses TRBV7-2 and TRBJ1-2; no firm D call. V shed 1 base and J shed 0 bases, with 6 bases lying between them. Looked up from germline, CDR1 is SGHTA and CDR2 is FQGNSA. This CDR3 has 14 amino acids. This CDR3 is CASSLEGTNYGYTF. The CDR3 bases are TGTGCCAGCAGCTTAGAGGGAACTAACTATGGCTACACCTTC.

The chain recombines TRBV6-6 with TRBJ1-6, with a possible D match to TRBD1 (5 bases). Trimming pared 5 bases from V and 10 bases from J, leaving 12 bases between. This CDR3 has 13 residues. CDR1 and CDR2 (germline): MNHNY, SVGAGI (reference sequence). Here the CDR3 DNA reads TGTGCCAGCAGTGCCAGGGAGGGATCACCCCTCCACTTT. This gives the protein CASSAREGSPLHF.

Here the CDR3 reads CASSRDPLSEQFF. CDR3 nucleotides: TGTGCCAGCAGCAGGGACCCTCTTTCTGAGCAGTTCTTC. The chain joins TRBV6-5 to TRBJ2-1; perhaps D is TRBD1 or TRBD2 (5 bases each). Germline V gives CDR1 MNHEY, CDR2 SVGAGI. The CDR3 is made up of 13 amino acids. Trimming pared 6 bases from V and 9 bases from J, leaving 15 bases between.

V is TRBV6-5 and J is TRBJ2-1; TRBD1 agrees at 9 bases. This CDR3 is built from 14 residues. Unmatched junction bases numbered 8, after V lost 6 bases and J lost 8 bases. The V gene's germline CDR1 is MNHEY and CDR2 SVGAGI. As DNA, the CDR3 is TGTGCCAGCAGGGGGACAGGGACGAGGGATGAGCAGTTCTTC. The encoded protein is CASRGTGTRDEQFF.

The DNA of the CDR3 is TGTGCCAGCAGTCGACTTGGGGAGCTGTTTTTT. Protein sequence: CASSRLGELFF. The rearrangement links TRBV6-5 to TRBJ2-2; the D is unclear. This CDR3 is built from 11 residues. Germline V gives CDR1 MNHEY, CDR2 SVGAGI. V lost 5 bases to trimming and J lost 8 bases, with 6 bases between them.

The chain recombines TRBV7-6 with TRBJ2-3; possibly TRBD1 or TRBD2 for D (6 bases each). V was clipped by 1 base and J by 0 bases, with 20 bases between them. Germline assignment: CDR1 SGHVS and CDR2 FNYEAQ. This CDR3 is built from 19 residues. The CDR3 bases are TGTGCCAGCAGCTTAGAGCCCTCGGGTGGAGGGGGAAGCACAGATACGCAGTATTTT. It specifies CASSLEPSGGGGSTDTQYF.